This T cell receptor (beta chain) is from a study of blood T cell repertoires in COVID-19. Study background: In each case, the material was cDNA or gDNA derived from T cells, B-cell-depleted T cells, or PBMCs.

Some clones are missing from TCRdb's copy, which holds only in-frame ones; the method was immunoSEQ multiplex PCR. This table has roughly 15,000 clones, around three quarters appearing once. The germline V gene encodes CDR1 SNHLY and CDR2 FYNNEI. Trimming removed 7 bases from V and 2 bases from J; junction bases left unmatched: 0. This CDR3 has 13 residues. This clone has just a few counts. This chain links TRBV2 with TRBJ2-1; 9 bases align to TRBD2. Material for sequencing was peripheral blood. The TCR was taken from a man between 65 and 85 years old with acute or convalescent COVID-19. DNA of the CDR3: TGTGCCAGCACTAGCGGGACCTACAATGAGCAGTTCTTC. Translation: CASTSGTYNEQFF.